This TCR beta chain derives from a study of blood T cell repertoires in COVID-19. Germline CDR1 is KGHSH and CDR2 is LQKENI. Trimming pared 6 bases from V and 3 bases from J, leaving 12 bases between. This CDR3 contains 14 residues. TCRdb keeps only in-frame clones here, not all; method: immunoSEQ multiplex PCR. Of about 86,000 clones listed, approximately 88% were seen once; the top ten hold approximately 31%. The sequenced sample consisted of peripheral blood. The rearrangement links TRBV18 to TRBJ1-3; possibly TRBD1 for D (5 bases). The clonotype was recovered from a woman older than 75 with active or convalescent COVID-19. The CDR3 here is CASSRGADGNTIYF. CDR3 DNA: TGTGCCAGCTCCCGTGGGGCAGATGGAAACACCATATATTTT.